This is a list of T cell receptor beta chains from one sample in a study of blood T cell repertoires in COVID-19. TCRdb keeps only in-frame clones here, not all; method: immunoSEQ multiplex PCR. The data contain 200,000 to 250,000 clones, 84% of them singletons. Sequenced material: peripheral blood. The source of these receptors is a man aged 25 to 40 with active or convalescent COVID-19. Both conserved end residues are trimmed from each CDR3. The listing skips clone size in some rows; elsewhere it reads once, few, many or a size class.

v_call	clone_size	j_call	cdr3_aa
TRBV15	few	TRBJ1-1	ATSRDPYGTVNTEAF
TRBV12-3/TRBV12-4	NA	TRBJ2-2	ASSSSTGELF
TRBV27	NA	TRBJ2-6	ASRTTGANVLT
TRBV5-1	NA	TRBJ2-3	ASSLLAGGLVDTQY
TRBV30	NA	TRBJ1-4	AWSGQGSEKLF
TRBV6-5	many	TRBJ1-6	ASSNGVGSPLH
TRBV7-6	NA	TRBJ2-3	ASSLFPPRTDTQY
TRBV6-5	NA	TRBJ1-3	ASSLQVSGNTIY
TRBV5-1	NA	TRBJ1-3	ASSLGAGNSGNTIY
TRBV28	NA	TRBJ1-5	ASSFPQVAQH
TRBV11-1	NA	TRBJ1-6	ASSPDSSYNSPLH